The sequence of this T cell receptor beta chain was determined in a study of CD8+ T cells in alopecia areata. RNA was isolated and reverse transcribed to cDNA, the sequencing template. Profiling relied on immunoSEQ multiplex PCR, and the TCRdb table lists in-frame clones only, not all of them. The table includes about 150,000 clones, about three fifths detected once. The sample's treatment: oral pan-JAK inhibitor, 5-10 mg twice daily. V lost 2 bases, J lost 3 bases, and 13 bases lay in between. The CDR3 runs 15 residues. Germline-derived CDR1 and CDR2 are KGHSH and LQKENI. Remarks on this clone: The antigen is not known.

Study-wide results and caveats: Among the top 100, expanded CD8+ clones, as well as scalp clonality, were significantly decreased by tofacitinib. There was only one nonresponder, so it was unclear how baseline CD8+ expansion relates to response. Many expanded lesional clones remained in scalp and blood on tofacitinib.

The starting material was CD4+ T cells sorted from blood, obtained at week 4, from a patient treated with tofacitinib. The clonotype comes from a human donor with alopecia areata. The rearrangement links TRBV18 to TRBJ1-1; D gene uncertain. This CDR3 reads CASSPIATADTEAFF. For the CDR3, the DNA is TGTGCCAGCTCACCAATCGCTACTGCGGACACTGAAGCTTTCTTT.